The rows below give T cell receptor beta chains drawn from one sample of a study of tumor-infiltrating lymphocytes in primary liver carcinoma. TCRdb recomputed calls from the multiplex PCR reads with MiXCR, one row per CDR3 protein. The top ten hold roughly 7% of the sample, which has about 200,000 distinct CDR3 sequences, less than 65% seen once. The sample taken for sequencing was peripheral blood. The receptor source for this set is a woman aged 55-70 years with primary liver carcinoma and hepatitis B virus infection. Both conserved end residues are part of each CDR3. Each record gives: J gene, clone size, D gene, V gene, CDR3 protein, CDR3 DNA. A D gene is named only where the DNA matches it firmly. A row's size may be missing; if present it is once, few, many or a size class.

J: TRBJ2-7; size: few; D: TRBD1; V: TRBV28; CDR3: CASSAPGTATYEQYF; DNA: TGTGCCAGCAGTGCGCCCGGGACAGCCACCTACGAGCAGTACTTC
J: TRBJ2-7; size: NA; D: NA; V: TRBV10-2; CDR3: CTSRTQQGVLDEQYF; DNA: TGCACCAGCAGGACCCAACAGGGAGTCCTCGACGAGCAGTACTTC
J: TRBJ1-1; size: few; D: TRBD1; V: TRBV5-1; CDR3: CASSLQPGGGGDTEAFF; DNA: TGCGCCAGCAGCTTGCAACCAGGGGGAGGTGGGGACACTGAAGCTTTCTTT
J: TRBJ1-1; size: NA; D: NA; V: TRBV21-1; CDR3: CASSNFRQGRGAEAFF; DNA: TGTGCCAGCAGCAATTTCCGACAGGGCCGGGGCGCTGAAGCTTTCTTT
J: TRBJ2-7; size: few; D: NA; V: TRBV5-1; CDR3: CASSLGQSSYEQYF; DNA: TGCGCCAGCAGCTTGGGACAGAGCTCCTACGAGCAGTACTTC
J: TRBJ1-1; size: few; D: TRBD1; V: TRBV7-9; CDR3: CASSRQGGESEAFF; DNA: TGTGCCAGCAGCCGACAGGGAGGGGAATCTGAAGCTTTCTTT
J: TRBJ1-2; size: few; D: NA; V: TRBV11-2; CDR3: CASSLDWGIHGYTF; DNA: TGTGCCAGCAGCTTAGATTGGGGAATCCATGGCTACACCTTC
J: TRBJ2-3; size: few; D: NA; V: TRBV7-3; CDR3: CASNSAKSDTQYF; DNA: TGTGCCAGCAACTCGGCCAAATCAGATACGCAGTATTTT
J: TRBJ2-2; size: many; D: TRBD1; V: TRBV14; CDR3: CASSQDTPHEFRDRATGELFF; DNA: TGTGCCAGCAGCCAAGATACACCACACGAATTCCGGGACAGGGCCACCGGGGAGCTGTTTTTT
J: TRBJ1-1; size: many; D: TRBD1; V: TRBV6-1; CDR3: CASSGGAGTANTEAFF; DNA: TGTGCCAGCAGTGGGGGGGCCGGGACAGCGAACACTGAAGCTTTCTTT
J: TRBJ2-7; size: NA; D: NA; V: TRBV12-3/TRBV12-4; CDR3: CASSLANWLSSVDYDQYF; DNA: TGTGCCAGCAGTTTGGCGAATTGGCTGAGCTCGGTAGACTACGATCAGTACTTC
J: TRBJ1-1; size: few; D: TRBD1; V: TRBV5-1; CDR3: CASSSTGTGRGTEAFF; DNA: TGCGCCAGCAGCTCCACCGGGACAGGACGGGGCACTGAAGCTTTCTTT
J: TRBJ1-1; size: NA; D: NA; V: TRBV30; CDR3: CAWSVLRTANTEAFF; DNA: TGTGCCTGGAGTGTACTTAGGACTGCGAACACTGAAGCTTTCTTT
J: TRBJ2-1; size: few; D: TRBD1; V: TRBV10-3; CDR3: CAAESGTGNNEQFF; DNA: TGTGCCGCCGAATCCGGGACAGGGAACAATGAGCAGTTCTTC
J: TRBJ1-1; size: NA; D: TRBD1; V: TRBV12-3/TRBV12-4; CDR3: CASSRQGNTEASF; DNA: TGTGCCAGCAGTCGACAGGGGAACACTGAAGCTTCCTTT
J: TRBJ1-1; size: many; D: TRBD1; V: TRBV4-1; CDR3: CASSQVGQGNTEAFF; DNA: TGCGCCAGCAGCCAAGTGGGACAGGGAAACACTGAAGCTTTCTTT
J: TRBJ2-1; size: many; D: NA; V: TRBV30; CDR3: CAWSVGWQTEQFF; DNA: TGTGCCTGGAGTGTAGGGTGGCAGACTGAGCAGTTCTTC
J: TRBJ1-1; size: NA; D: TRBD1; V: TRBV5-1; CDR3: CASWGPEKGQTEAFF; DNA: TGCGCCAGCTGGGGCCCCGAAAAGGGACAGACTGAAGCTTTCTTT
J: TRBJ2-1; size: NA; D: TRBD2; V: TRBV7-9; CDR3: CASSLGGGGYNEQFF; DNA: TGTGCCAGCAGCTTAGGCGGGGGAGGCTACAATGAGCAGTTCTTC
J: TRBJ1-2; size: once; D: NA; V: TRBV29-1; CDR3: CSVEINNYGYTF; DNA: TGCAGCGTTGAGATCAACAATTATGGCTACACCTTC
J: TRBJ1-5; size: once; D: NA; V: TRBV6-2/TRBV6-3; CDR3: CTSSQRGGQPQHF; DNA: TGTACCAGCAGCCAAAGGGGAGGCCAGCCCCAGCATTTT
J: TRBJ2-3; size: NA; D: TRBD2; V: TRBV11-2; CDR3: CATSLGTSGRRVTLYF; DNA: TGTGCCACCAGCTTAGGCACTAGCGGGAGGAGAGTTACGCTGTATTTT
J: TRBJ2-7; size: NA; D: TRBD1; V: TRBV15; CDR3: CATSRELPGQGFIQYF; DNA: TGTGCCACCAGCAGAGAGCTCCCGGGACAGGGGTTTATTCAGTACTTC
J: TRBJ1-1; size: many; D: TRBD1; V: TRBV11-1; CDR3: CASSFWDRTTEAFF; DNA: TGTGCCAGCAGCTTCTGGGACAGAACTACTGAAGCTTTCTTT
J: TRBJ1-4; size: many; D: TRBD1; V: TRBV29-1; CDR3: CSGMTGGNEKLFF; DNA: TGCAGCGGTATGACAGGGGGTAATGAAAAACTGTTTTTT
J: TRBJ2-7; size: NA; D: NA; V: TRBV5-6; CDR3: CASSLRSLGGITYEQYF; DNA: TGTGCCAGCAGCTTGAGGTCGTTGGGCGGGATCACCTACGAGCAGTACTTC